The rows below give T cell receptor beta chains drawn from one sample of a study of blood T cell repertoires in COVID-19. TCRdb's table, derived via immunoSEQ multiplex PCR, lists solely in-frame clones and lacks some. The sample contains tens of thousands of clones, approximately 79% of which appear only once. Specimen: peripheral blood. The receptors were sampled from a man between 65 and 80 years old with active or convalescent COVID-19. Both conserved end residues are trimmed from each CDR3.

CDR3aa: ASSPRTVDEQY
v_gene: TRBV7-9

CDR3aa: ASSLDRGTEAF
v_gene: TRBV11-3

CDR3aa: ASTDSASYSYNSPLH
v_gene: TRBV19

CDR3aa: ASSYGGQGVTYEQY
v_gene: TRBV6-5

CDR3aa: ASSLVGGANTGELF
v_gene: TRBV7-2

CDR3aa: ASSLSWSGNSPLH
v_gene: TRBV28

CDR3aa: AWSLIQGRGYT
v_gene: TRBV30

CDR3aa: ASSEVAGGTYEQY
v_gene: TRBV6-1

CDR3aa: ASSSRQGKDTGELF
v_gene: TRBV5-4

CDR3aa: ASSTLAGAPPDEQF
v_gene: TRBV9

CDR3aa: ATGTSTSTDTQY
v_gene: TRBV19

CDR3aa: ASSESKASPLH
v_gene: TRBV10-2

CDR3aa: ATSDSRGGYEAF
v_gene: TRBV24-1

CDR3aa: ASSLTVGVELTEAF
v_gene: TRBV5-1

CDR3aa: ASSLVGQGGAKNIQY
v_gene: TRBV5-1

CDR3aa: ASSEVGQSNYGYT
v_gene: TRBV28

CDR3aa: ASSLTGRGSSYEQY
v_gene: TRBV27

CDR3aa: ASSNQGFNNSPLH
v_gene: TRBV13

CDR3aa: SVNRGLDTEAF
v_gene: TRBV29-1

CDR3aa: ASSHKTGNNEKLF
v_gene: TRBV4-1

CDR3aa: ASSMDSISYEQY
v_gene: TRBV7-8

CDR3aa: ASSGASYNQPQH
v_gene: TRBV9

CDR3aa: ASSFGGGHEQY
v_gene: TRBV7-9

CDR3aa: ASSPGTGQNYGYT
v_gene: TRBV6-4

CDR3aa: ASSYSGRVTEAF
v_gene: TRBV6-5

CDR3aa: ASSGQRTGRAF
v_gene: TRBV9

CDR3aa: ASSERVGNQPQH
v_gene: TRBV2

CDR3aa: ASSQNPGGRNSPLH
v_gene: TRBV3-1/TRBV3-2

CDR3aa: ASSQELSTIAEIVQY
v_gene: TRBV4-1

CDR3aa: ASRSRESRADTQY
v_gene: TRBV6-6

CDR3aa: ASSLGPTGGETQY
v_gene: TRBV11-2

CDR3aa: AWRGRGETQY
v_gene: TRBV30

CDR3aa: ASSSQGREQY
v_gene: TRBV6-5

CDR3aa: ASNSQGLTQY
v_gene: TRBV7-3

CDR3aa: ASTLMTGSSYEQY
v_gene: TRBV28

CDR3aa: ASSRMLALNEKLF
v_gene: TRBV28

CDR3aa: ASSWGGNSPLH
v_gene: TRBV28

CDR3aa: ASRLTANYGYT
v_gene: TRBV12-3/TRBV12-4

CDR3aa: ASIPQSGGEQY
v_gene: TRBV6-6

CDR3aa: ASSQHNDRAGYT
v_gene: TRBV14

CDR3aa: SVGAVTEAF
v_gene: TRBV20-1

CDR3aa: ASSPSATNEKLF
v_gene: TRBV18

CDR3aa: ASSQDYRGSGGYT
v_gene: TRBV14

CDR3aa: ASSESGDSGGGKTQY
v_gene: TRBV10-2

CDR3aa: ASSWDRVNNSPLH
v_gene: TRBV7-9

CDR3aa: ATSPRTALSRSAF
v_gene: TRBV15

CDR3aa: SVRYGVSNSPLH
v_gene: TRBV29-1

CDR3aa: SATTEETQY
v_gene: TRBV20-1